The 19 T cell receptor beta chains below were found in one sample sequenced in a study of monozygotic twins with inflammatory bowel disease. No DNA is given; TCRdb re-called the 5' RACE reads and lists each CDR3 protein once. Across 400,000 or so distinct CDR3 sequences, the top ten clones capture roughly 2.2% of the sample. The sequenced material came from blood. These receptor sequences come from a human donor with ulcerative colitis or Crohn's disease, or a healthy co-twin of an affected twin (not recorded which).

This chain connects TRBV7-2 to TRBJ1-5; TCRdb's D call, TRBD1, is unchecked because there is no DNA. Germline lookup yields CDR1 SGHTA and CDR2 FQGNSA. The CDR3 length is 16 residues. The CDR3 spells CASSLRADSFNQPQHF.

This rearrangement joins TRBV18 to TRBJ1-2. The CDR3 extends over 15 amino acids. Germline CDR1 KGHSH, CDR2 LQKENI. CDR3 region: CASSPYGGGSYGYTF.

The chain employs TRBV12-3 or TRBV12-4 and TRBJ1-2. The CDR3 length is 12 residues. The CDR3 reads CASSFAGNGYTF.

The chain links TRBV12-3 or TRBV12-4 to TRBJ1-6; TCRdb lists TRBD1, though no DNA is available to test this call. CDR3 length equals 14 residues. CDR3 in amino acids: CASTPGTANSPLHF.

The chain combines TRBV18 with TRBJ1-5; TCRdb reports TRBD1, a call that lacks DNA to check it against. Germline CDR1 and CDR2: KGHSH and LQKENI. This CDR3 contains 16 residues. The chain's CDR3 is CASSALEVASNQPQHF.

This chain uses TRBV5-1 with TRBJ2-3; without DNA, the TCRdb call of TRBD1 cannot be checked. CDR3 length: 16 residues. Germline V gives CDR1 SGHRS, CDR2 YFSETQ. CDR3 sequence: CASSFSGTGGTDTQYF. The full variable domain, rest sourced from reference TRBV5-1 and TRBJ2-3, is KAGVTQTPRYLIKTRGQQVTLSCSPISGHRSVSWYQQTPGQGLQFLFEYFSETQRNKGNFPGRFSGRQFSNSRSEMNVSTLELGDSALYLCASSFSGTGGTDTQYFGPGTRLTVL.

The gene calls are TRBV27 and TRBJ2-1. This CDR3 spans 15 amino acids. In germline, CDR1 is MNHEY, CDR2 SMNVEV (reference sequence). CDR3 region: CASSLEGTIYNEQFF.

The CDR3: CASSELGGGGEETQYF. This sequence joins TRBV25-1 and TRBJ2-5; TCRdb selects TRBD1, and the lack of DNA leaves this call unchecked. Germline CDR1 MGHDK, CDR2 SYGVNS. This CDR3 contains 16 residues.

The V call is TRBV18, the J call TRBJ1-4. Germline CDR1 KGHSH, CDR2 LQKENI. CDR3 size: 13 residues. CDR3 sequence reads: CASSPGRTAKLFF.

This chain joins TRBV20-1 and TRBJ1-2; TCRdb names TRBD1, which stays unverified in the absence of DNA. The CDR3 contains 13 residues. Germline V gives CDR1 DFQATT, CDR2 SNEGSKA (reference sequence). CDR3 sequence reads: CSASTGFNYGYTF.

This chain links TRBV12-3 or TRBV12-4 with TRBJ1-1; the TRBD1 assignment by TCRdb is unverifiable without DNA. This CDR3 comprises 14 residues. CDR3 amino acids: CASTPRAENTEAFF.

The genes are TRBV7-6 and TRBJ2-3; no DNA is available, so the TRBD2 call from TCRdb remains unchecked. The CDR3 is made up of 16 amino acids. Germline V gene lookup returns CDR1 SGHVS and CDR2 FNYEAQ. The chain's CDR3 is CASSLAGGGAPDTQYF.

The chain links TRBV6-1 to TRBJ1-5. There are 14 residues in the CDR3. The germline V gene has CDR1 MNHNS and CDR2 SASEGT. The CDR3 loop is CASSDMGANQPQHF.

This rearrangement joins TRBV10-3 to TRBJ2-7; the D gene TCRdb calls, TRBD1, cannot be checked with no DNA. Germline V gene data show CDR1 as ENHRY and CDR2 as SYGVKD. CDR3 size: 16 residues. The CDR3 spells CAISESNSGATYEQYF.

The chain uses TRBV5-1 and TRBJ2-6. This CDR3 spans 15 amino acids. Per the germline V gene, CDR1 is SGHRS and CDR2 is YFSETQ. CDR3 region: CASSSTTTGANVLTF.

This CDR3 is CASSAQQGQPQHF. The V and J genes are TRBV12-3 or TRBV12-4 and TRBJ1-5; checking the TCRdb D call of TRBD1 is not possible without DNA. This CDR3 has 13 amino acids.

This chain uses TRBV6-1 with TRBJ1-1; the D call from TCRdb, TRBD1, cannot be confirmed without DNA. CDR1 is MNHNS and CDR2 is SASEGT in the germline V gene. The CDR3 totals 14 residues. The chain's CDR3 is CASRTVGANTEAFF.

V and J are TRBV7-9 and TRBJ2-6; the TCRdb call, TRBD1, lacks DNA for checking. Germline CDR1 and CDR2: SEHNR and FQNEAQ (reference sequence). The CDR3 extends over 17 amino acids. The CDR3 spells CASRPQGALSGANVLTF.

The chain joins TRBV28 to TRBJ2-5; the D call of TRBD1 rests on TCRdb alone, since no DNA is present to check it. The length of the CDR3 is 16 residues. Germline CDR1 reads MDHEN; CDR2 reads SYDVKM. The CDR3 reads CASSSRTVSLGETQYF.